Presented here are 6 T cell receptor beta chains from one specimen sequenced in a study of OX40 agonist ivuxolimab in advanced cancers. TCRdb's copy holds only in-frame clones and misses some; the assay was immunoSEQ multiplex PCR. The sample records under 85,000 clones, around 85% being singletons. The material was CD4+ or CD8+ T cells sorted from blood, obtained in a trial of the OX40 agonist ivuxolimab. The receptors were sampled from an adult with an advanced solid tumor such as melanoma, head and neck, liver or kidney cancer.

The chain joins TRBV5-1 to TRBJ2-1, with 9 bases aligning to TRBD2. From germline, CDR1 is SGHRS and CDR2 YFSETQ. The CDR3 has 14 amino acids. V lost 0 bases, J lost 5 bases, and 0 bases stayed unmatched. CDR3 amino acids: CASSLERGDNEQFF. CDR3 bases: TGCGCCAGCAGCTTGGAGCGGGGGGACAATGAGCAGTTCTTC.

The rearrangement links TRBV11-3 to TRBJ2-1; the D gene is possibly TRBD2 (5 bases). From germline, CDR1 is SGHNT and CDR2 YENEEA. The V and J ends lost 5 bases and 9 bases respectively, with 14 bases between them. This CDR3 has 13 amino acids. CDR3 DNA sequence: TGTGCCAGCAGCCCCGGTCGGGGATCTGAGCAGTTCTTC. It translates to CASSPGRGSEQFF.

This clone appeared a single time. J is TRBJ1-1 and V is TRBV18, with TRBD1 matching over 10 bases. From germline, CDR1 is KGHSH and CDR2 LQKENI. With V trimmed by 5 bases and J by 4 bases, 7 bases remained unmatched. This CDR3 contains 15 residues. The CDR3, as DNA: TGTGCCAGCTCAAGAGACAGGGGGCTCGGCACTGAAGCTTTCTTT. Protein product: CASSRDRGLGTEAFF.

This sequence joins TRBV29-1 and TRBJ2-1; a possible D gene is TRBD2 (5 bases). Germline V gene data show CDR1 as SQVTM and CDR2 as ANQGSEA. The CDR3 has 11 amino acids. Trimming cost V 2 bases and J 10 bases, with 9 bases left between them. The CDR3 nucleotides read TGCAGCGTTGAACTAGCAGCCGAGCAGTTCTTC. This sequence encodes CSVELAAEQFF.

This clone came up a few times. The rearrangement links TRBV27 to TRBJ1-1; 7 nucleotides agree with TRBD1. V was pared by 2 bases and J by 1 base, with 1 base of the junction left unmatched. Germline V gene sequence: CDR1 MNHEY, CDR2 SMNVEV (reference sequence). This CDR3 is built from 14 residues. CDR3 DNA sequence: TGTGCCAGCAGTTTAGCAGGGGGGAACACTGAAGCTTTCTTT. Translation: CASSLAGGNTEAFF.

This clone was seen only a few times. The V and J genes are TRBV5-1 and TRBJ2-3, with unresolved D. Trimming cost V 7 bases and J 2 bases, with 11 bases left between them. The CDR3 contains 13 residues. The germline gives CDR1 SGHRS, CDR2 YFSETQ. CDR3 region: CASSPRTTDTQYF. The CDR3 nucleotides read TGCGCCAGCTCCCCCCGCACCACAGATACGCAGTATTTT.